The 17 T cell receptor beta chains below were found in one sample sequenced in a study of T cells in narcolepsy (dated by TCRdb to the late 2010s). Receptor libraries were prepared by the immunoSEQ multiplex PCR assay. TCRdb limited this immuneACCESS table to in-frame rearrangements with V and J called. A share of clones is missing; checked studies link under half to unresolved V genes, and the rest is unexplained. This sample has under 30,000 clones in its table, and approximately 82% of those were observed once. Of the sample, around 1% falls within the top ten clones. The source material was CD45RA- memory CD4+ T cells from PBMCs. The cell subset or site label, read with the paper, signifies: memory T cells sorted ex vivo from peripheral blood. The source of these receptors is a human donor with narcolepsy.

This CDR3 is CASTQVWGEQYF. The CDR3 coding sequence is TGTGCCAGCACCCAGGTTTGGGGCGAGCAGTACTTC. The V and J genes are TRBV6-1 and TRBJ2-7; no reliable D call. Trimming removed 7 bases at V and 6 bases at J, with 13 bases between. The V gene's germline CDR1 is MNHNS and CDR2 SASEGT. This CDR3 has 12 residues.

The table lists this clone with a count of one. The V and J genes are TRBV30 and TRBJ1-1, with unresolved D. The germline V gene encodes CDR1 GTSNPN and CDR2 SVGIG (reference sequence). The CDR3 loop spans 14 amino acids. Trimming took off 5 bases at V and 1 base at J, with 14 bases between the two ends. This CDR3 is CAWRSRGTNTEAFF. The CDR3 DNA sequence: TGTGCCTGGCGATCGAGAGGAACGAACACTGAAGCTTTCTTT.

The genes are TRBV7-8 and TRBJ2-7; maybe TRBD1 (5 bases). Trimming took off 5 bases at V and 9 bases at J, with 17 bases between the two ends. Germline CDR1 is SGHVS and CDR2 is FQNEAQ. The CDR3 sequence is 13 residues long. CDR3 DNA sequence: TGTGCCAGCAGCCAGGGAACCTGGGGTGGGCAGTACTTC. It codes for CASSQGTWGGQYF.

This chain connects TRBV2 to TRBJ2-3; 10 nucleotides line up with TRBD1. This CDR3 spans 15 amino acids. J was trimmed by 3 bases and V by 5 bases; bases with no gene match: 5. Germline CDR1 reads SNHLY; CDR2 reads FYNNEI. In DNA form, the CDR3 reads TGTGCCAGCAGTCCGGGACAGGGGAGTACAGATACGCAGTATTTT. Amino acid sequence: CASSPGQGSTDTQYF.

This clone showed up just once. This chain uses TRBV5-6 with TRBJ2-3, with D possibly TRBD2 on 5 matching bases. Looked up from germline, CDR1 is SGHDT and CDR2 is YYEEEE. V was clipped by 4 bases and J by 2 bases, with 11 bases between them. The CDR3 runs 14 residues. The CDR3 region is CASSPGSYTDTQYF. CDR3 nucleotides: TGTGCCAGCAGCCCGGGAAGCTACACAGATACGCAGTATTTT.

The chain employs TRBV5-4 and TRBJ1-2; D possibly corresponds to TRBD1 (5 bases). Trimming stripped 6 bases from V and 7 bases from J, with 25 bases between. The length of the CDR3 is 16 residues. Looked up from germline, CDR1 is SGHNT and CDR2 is YYREEE (reference sequence). The CDR3 region has the DNA TGTGCCAGCACCCCGGGATCGCGGGGAGGGGAGGTTGGCTACACCTTC. It translates to CASTPGSRGGEVGYTF.

The chain links TRBV9 to TRBJ2-5; 10 bases map to TRBD2. With V trimmed by 0 bases and J by 1 base, 3 bases remained unmatched. The germline gives CDR1 SGDLS, CDR2 YYNGEE. The CDR3 length is 16 residues. DNA of the CDR3: TGTGCCAGCAGCGTAGGGTCTAGCGGGAGCCAAGAGACCCAGTACTTC. Amino acid sequence: CASSVGSSGSQETQYF.

V and J are TRBV6-5 and TRBJ1-2; D is uncertain. The CDR3 contains 13 residues. Germline V gene lookup returns CDR1 MNHEY and CDR2 SVGAGI. V lost 5 bases, J lost 10 bases, and 17 bases lay in between. Written as DNA, the CDR3 is TGTGCCAGCAGTGAAGCGCTAATAGGGATCTACACCTTC. This gives the protein CASSEALIGIYTF.

V gene TRBV19 combines with J gene TRBJ1-5; no reliable D call. Germline values: CDR1 LNHDA, CDR2 SQIVND (reference sequence). This CDR3 comprises 14 residues. V lost 5 bases and J 5 bases, leaving 13 bases between the germline ends. This CDR3 reads CASSSSRPDQPQHF. The CDR3 bases are TGTGCCAGTAGTTCGAGCCGACCTGATCAGCCCCAGCATTTT.

With regard to this clone: Germline and junction disagree at one end, which may indicate a read error. Other DNA sequences from this sample encode an identical CDR3 as well. This chain uses TRBV11-2 with TRBJ1-1; maybe TRBD1 (5 bases). Germline V gives CDR1 SGHAT, CDR2 FQNNGV. This CDR3 has 15 amino acids. The CDR3 nucleotides read TGTGCCAGCAGCCAAGAGGGGCGGATGAACACTGAAGCTTTTTTT. As protein: CASSQEGRMNTEAFF.

This clone has only one observation. V is TRBV5-4 and J is TRBJ2-7; D ambiguous. The CDR3 is 15 amino acids. Trimming took 4 bases from V and 1 from J, leaving 15 bases between them. CDR1 SGHNT and CDR2 YYREEE come from the germline V gene (reference sequence). The CDR3 spells CASSPSRSLSYEQYF. DNA for the CDR3: TGTGCCAGCAGCCCGAGTAGAAGCTTGTCCTACGAGCAGTACTTC.

V is TRBV7-9 and J is TRBJ1-1; TRBD1 matches 11 bases. The CDR3 is made up of 16 amino acids. J lost 11 bases, V lost 1 base, and 12 bases had no gene match. CDR1 and CDR2 (germline): SEHNR, FQNEAQ (reference sequence). The CDR3 DNA reads as TGTGCCAGCAGCTTAGTGGGCGGGGACAGGGGGAAGAGTGCTTTCTTT. Protein sequence: CASSLVGGDRGKSAFF. The variable domain in full, completed from reference TRBV7-9 and TRBJ1-1, reads DTGVSQNPRHKITKRGQNVTFRCDPISEHNRLYWYRQTLGQGPEFLTYFQNEAQLEKSRLLSDRFSAERPKGSFSTLEIQRTEQGDSAMYLCASSLVGGDRGKSAFFGQGTRLTVV.

V usage is TRBV6-1 and J usage is TRBJ2-5; D is perhaps TRBD1 or TRBD2 (6 bases each). The CDR3 runs to 15 residues. V was clipped by 6 bases and J by 5 bases, with 19 bases between them. The V gene's germline CDR1 is MNHNS and CDR2 SASEGT. Here the CDR3 reads CASRGRQGRLETQYF. The CDR3, as DNA: TGTGCCAGCAGGGGGAGGCAGGGGCGATTGGAGACCCAGTACTTC.

The V call is TRBV18, the J call TRBJ1-3, with TRBD1 as a possible D gene (5 bases). This CDR3 is built from 16 residues. Trimming took 3 bases from V and 0 from J, leaving 12 bases between them. Germline CDR1 reads KGHSH; CDR2 reads LQKENI. The CDR3 coding sequence is TGTGCCAGCTCACCTCCTAACGGGGCCTCTGGAAACACCATATATTTT. Amino acids: CASSPPNGASGNTIYF.

The chain combines TRBV6-1 with TRBJ2-2; no firm D call. V gave up 10 bases and J gave up 5 bases, with 17 bases separating them. CDR1 is MNHNS, CDR2 SASEGT, per germline. The CDR3 has 14 residues. CDR3 in DNA: TGTGCCATCATTAAGGGCGACGGGACCGGGGAGCTGTTTTTT. This encodes CAIIKGDGTGELFF.

The chain links TRBV28 to TRBJ1-2; no clear D gene. V was trimmed by 6 bases and J by 5 bases, leaving 7 bases between them. The germline gives CDR1 MDHEN, CDR2 SYDVKM. CDR3 size: 11 residues. The CDR3 loop reads CASRLDYGYTF. CDR3 nucleotide sequence: TGTGCCAGCAGACTGGATTATGGCTACACCTTC.

This chain connects TRBV5-6 to TRBJ1-2; 10 bases map to TRBD1. V gave up 4 bases and J gave up 6 bases; unmatched junction bases: 12. The CDR3 has 16 amino acids. Germline-derived CDR1 and CDR2 are SGHDT and YYEEEE. The CDR3 DNA sequence: TGTGCCAGCAGCCGTACCGGGACAGGGGATATTGATGGCTACACCTTC. Translated, it gives CASSRTGTGDIDGYTF.